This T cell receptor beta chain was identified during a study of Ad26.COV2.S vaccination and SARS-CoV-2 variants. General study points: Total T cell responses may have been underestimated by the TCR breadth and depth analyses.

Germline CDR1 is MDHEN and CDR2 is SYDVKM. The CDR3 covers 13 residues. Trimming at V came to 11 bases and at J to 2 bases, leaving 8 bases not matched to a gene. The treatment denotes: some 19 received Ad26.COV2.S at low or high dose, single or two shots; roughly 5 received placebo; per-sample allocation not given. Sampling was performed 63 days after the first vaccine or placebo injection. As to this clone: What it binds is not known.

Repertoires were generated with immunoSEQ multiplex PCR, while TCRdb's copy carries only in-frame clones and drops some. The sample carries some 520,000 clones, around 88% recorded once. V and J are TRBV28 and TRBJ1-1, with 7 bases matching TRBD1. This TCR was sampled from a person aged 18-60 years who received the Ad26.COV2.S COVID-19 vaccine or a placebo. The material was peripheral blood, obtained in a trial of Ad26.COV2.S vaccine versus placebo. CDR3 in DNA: TGTGCCTTCGCAAGGGGGCTTAACACTGAAGCTTTCTTT. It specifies CAFARGLNTEAFF.